A single TCR beta chain is shown here with its context. Antigen specificity is unknown. The data originate from a study of beta chain features in type 1 diabetes. The CDR3 runs to 15 residues. The germline V gene has CDR1 SEHNR and CDR2 FQNEAQ (reference sequence). After removal of 5 bases from V and 7 bases from J, the junction contained 6 bases not matched to a gene. The authors reverse transcribed all of the isolated RNA, so sequencing captured expressed TCRB transcripts. Read counts averaged approximately 3.5 million for samples of naive, central memory and regulatory T cells. Repertoires were generated with immunoSEQ multiplex PCR, while TCRdb's copy carries only in-frame clones and drops some. The sample lists 200,000 to 300,000 clones, roughly 70% occurring once. General observations from the study: Naive, central memory and regulatory TCRB repertoires appeared more similar among patients than healthy donors. Moderate but significant shortening of TCRB CDR3s was recorded in all four CD4+ subsets from Type 1 diabetes patients.

V usage is TRBV7-9 and J usage is TRBJ2-1; 12 bases are shared with TRBD1. This sequence was found in a man aged 25-45 years in good health. The sequenced sample was naive CD4+ T cells from blood. The CDR3 loop reads CASSTRDRGQNEQFF. The DNA for the CDR3 is TGTGCCAGCAGCACCCGGGACAGGGGGCAAAATGAGCAGTTCTTC. The variable domain in full, with the rest retrieved from reference TRBV7-9 and TRBJ2-1, is DTGVSQNPRHKITKRGQNVTFRCDPISEHNRLYWYRQTLGQGPEFLTYFQNEAQLEKSRLLSDRFSAERPKGSFSTLEIQRTEQGDSAMYLCASSTRDRGQNEQFFGPGTRLTVL.